This record looks at one T cell receptor (beta chain) sequence and its context. The data originate from a study of blood T cell repertoires in COVID-19. The length of the CDR3 is 11 residues. Trimming removed 3 bases at V and 11 bases at J, with 8 bases between. Germline values: CDR1 SNHLY, CDR2 FYNNEI. TCRdb keeps only in-frame clones here, not all; method: immunoSEQ multiplex PCR. Of 70,000 to 80,000 clones listed, roughly 86% are singletons. What was sequenced was peripheral blood. This TCR was recovered from a human donor in a cohort sampled during active COVID-19. This rearrangement joins TRBV2 to TRBJ1-3; no reliable D call. The CDR3 DNA is TGTGCCAGCAGTGAGGCGGCCGCCATATATTTT. The encoded protein is CASSEAAAIYF.